What follows are 27 T cell receptor beta chains derived from one specimen sequenced in a study of cytomegalovirus exposure and HLA in healthy donors (dated by TCRdb to 2016 to 2017). Library prep was done by the immunoSEQ multiplex PCR assay. A mixture of 60 forward primers for TCR Vbeta segments and 13 reverse primers for TCR Jbeta segments was used in the multiplex PCR. TCRdb holds this immuneACCESS table with in-frame rearrangements only. Some clones are missing; in checked studies, unresolved V genes explain under half, and the rest has no known cause. This sample lists around 120,000 clones; over 65% were detected once. The ten largest make up roughly 2.5% of the sample. Sequenced material: PBMCs. Receptor source: a woman aged 40 to 50 in good health and CMV-seropositive.

A single count supports this clone. V and J are TRBV11-2 and TRBJ2-5; 9 bases map to TRBD2. CDR1 is SGHAT, CDR2 FQNNGV, per germline. This CDR3 spans 16 amino acids. J lost 5 bases, V lost 2 bases, and 9 bases had no gene match. The CDR3 spells CASSLPPSGVAETQYF. DNA for the CDR3: TGTGCCAGCAGCTTACCCCCTAGCGGGGTTGCGGAGACCCAGTACTTC.

This clone has a handful of counts. This chain links TRBV30 with TRBJ2-7, with D maybe TRBD1 (6 bases). CDR1 and CDR2 (germline): GTSNPN, SVGIG (reference sequence). V lost 1 base, J lost 7 bases, and 11 bases lay in between. The CDR3 has 12 amino acids. For the CDR3, the DNA is TGTGCCTGGAGTGGGACAGTTGGGGAGCAGTACTTC. The encoded protein is CAWSGTVGEQYF.

The chain uses TRBV30 and TRBJ2-7; 8 nucleotides agree with TRBD1. After removal of 7 bases from V and 0 bases from J, the junction contained 11 bases not matched to a gene. Germline V CDR1 and CDR2: GTSNPN, SVGIG (reference sequence). The CDR3 runs 15 residues. This CDR3 is CALNTRDRSSYEQYF. The CDR3 DNA sequence: TGTGCCTTGAACACCCGGGACAGGAGCTCCTACGAGCAGTACTTC.

This rearrangement joins TRBV9 to TRBJ2-5, with a tentative D call TRBD2 (6 bases). Germline-derived CDR1 and CDR2 are SGDLS and YYNGEE. The CDR3 sequence is 13 residues long. V was shortened by 0 bases and J by 5 bases, with 8 bases between the two germline ends. This CDR3 is CASSVGLAETQYF. The CDR3 DNA follows: TGTGCCAGCAGCGTAGGTCTAGCGGAGACCCAGTACTTC.

V usage is TRBV6-1 and J usage is TRBJ1-1; D is unclear. Trimming shortened V by 6 bases and J by 4 bases, and 6 bases separated the two germline ends. This CDR3 is built from 11 residues. Germline-derived CDR1 and CDR2 are MNHNS and SASEGT. CDR3 sequence: CASRASTEAFF. CDR3 bases: TGTGCCAGCAGGGCAAGCACTGAAGCTTTCTTT.

A word on this clone: Sequence at one end of the junction differs from germline and may be a read error. This chain uses TRBV7-7 with TRBJ1-5; 10 bases fit TRBD1. The germline gives CDR1 SSHAT, CDR2 FNYEAQ (reference sequence). This CDR3 comprises 15 residues. This chain's CDR3 is CASSLTGQGNQPQHF. In nucleotides, the CDR3 is TGTGCTAGCAGCTTGACGGGACAGGGGAATCAGCCCCAGCATTTT.

This chain uses TRBV5-6 with TRBJ1-6, with 8 bases identical to TRBD1. Germline V gene sequence: CDR1 SGHDT, CDR2 YYEEEE. The CDR3 has 14 amino acids. The J segment lost 13 bases and the V segment lost 1 base, leaving 7 bases of the junction unmatched. The CDR3 coding sequence is TGTGCCAGCAGCTTGCCCGACAGGGGCTCGCCCCTCCACTTT. Translated, it gives CASSLPDRGSPLHF.

The chain is built from TRBV19 and TRBJ1-6; 8 positions agree with TRBD1. The CDR3 runs 18 residues. Per germline, CDR1 LNHDA and CDR2 SQIVND (reference sequence). The trim removed 4 bases at V and 6 bases at J, leaving 14 bases unmatched. The CDR3 DNA sequence: TGTGCCAGTAGTACCATCCAGACAGGGGCTGCGGCTAATTCACCCCTCCACTTT. Encoded protein: CASSTIQTGAAANSPLHF.

As for this clone: A junction boundary mismatches the germline segment, possibly from a read error. This sequence joins TRBV7-9 and TRBJ1-4; tentative D call: TRBD1 (5 bases). Germline V gene lookup returns CDR1 SEHNR and CDR2 FQNEAQ (reference sequence). This CDR3 is built from 13 residues. This CDR3 reads CSSSSAGGEKLFF. The CDR3 DNA sequence: TGTTCCAGCAGCTCAGCGGGGGGGGAAAAACTGTTTTTT.

This clone was detected a few times. V and J are TRBV6-5 and TRBJ2-3; possibly TRBD2 for D (6 bases). Germline CDR1 reads MNHEY; CDR2 reads SVGAGI. CDR3 length equals 13 residues. Trimming left V 5 bases short and J 1 base short, with 7 bases between. The DNA of the CDR3 is TGTGCCAGCAGTCCGGGGGGCACAGATACGCAGTATTTT. It codes for CASSPGGTDTQYF.

V gene TRBV18 combines with J gene TRBJ2-3; 13 positions match TRBD2. V lost 4 bases to trimming and J lost 1 base; unmatched junction nucleotides: 8. Germline V lookup: CDR1 KGHSH, CDR2 LQKENI. The CDR3 is 18 residues long. This chain's CDR3 is CASSRTSGGLSGTDTQYF. CDR3 sequence (DNA): TGTGCCAGCTCACGGACTAGCGGGGGACTCTCTGGCACAGATACGCAGTATTTT.

This rearrangement joins TRBV25-1 to TRBJ2-1, with 9 positions matching TRBD2. Losses at the gene ends were 4 bases for V and 6 bases for J; bases not matched to a gene: 7. From germline, CDR1 is MGHDK and CDR2 SYGVNS. The CDR3 has 15 residues. CDR3 DNA: TGTGCCAGCAGTGGGCCAAGCGGGGGGCCCAATGAGCAGTTCTTC. As protein: CASSGPSGGPNEQFF.

The chain couples TRBV5-1 to TRBJ2-7; D possibly corresponds to TRBD1 (6 bases). CDR1 and CDR2 from the germline V gene are SGHRS and YFSETQ. V was pared by 0 bases and J by 3 bases, with 10 bases between. The CDR3 extends over 14 amino acids. CDR3 DNA: TGCGCCAGCAGCTTGGGGACAGCGAACTACGAGCAGTACTTC. This gives the protein CASSLGTANYEQYF.

This chain links TRBV25-1 with TRBJ2-7; TRBD1 is a possible D gene (6 bases). This CDR3 region has 16 residues. Trimming stripped 4 bases from V and 5 bases from J, with 21 bases between. Germline V gene sequence: CDR1 MGHDK, CDR2 SYGVNS. CDR3 DNA: TGTGCCAGCAGTGGGGCGACAGGTCGGGGTCTCAACGAGCAGTACTTC. Translating it yields CASSGATGRGLNEQYF.

This sequence joins TRBV10-3 and TRBJ1-1; 8 bases are shared with TRBD1. The CDR3 runs to 13 residues. Germline CDR1 ENHRY, CDR2 SYGVKD. The J segment lost 1 base and the V segment lost 6 bases, leaving 1 base of the junction unmatched. The CDR3 loop reads CAIRGTGNTEAFF. DNA for the CDR3: TGTGCCATCAGGGGGACAGGGAACACTGAAGCTTTCTTT.

The V gene is TRBV7-2, the J gene TRBJ2-7; the match to TRBD2 covers 10 bases. The CDR3 sequence is 13 residues long. Per the germline V gene, CDR1 is SGHTA and CDR2 is FQGNSA. Trimming at V came to 7 bases and at J to 6 bases, leaving 6 bases not matched to a gene. This chain's CDR3 is CASTGTSVGEQYF. The CDR3 region has the DNA TGTGCCAGCACCGGGACTAGCGTGGGCGAGCAGTACTTC.

The rearrangement uses TRBV18 and TRBJ1-4; D gene unclear. There are 16 residues in the CDR3. V gave up 3 bases and J gave up 8 bases, with 19 bases separating them. Germline values: CDR1 KGHSH, CDR2 LQKENI. CDR3 loop: CASSPNQEAVGEKLFF. Written as DNA, the CDR3 is TGTGCCAGCTCACCCAATCAGGAGGCGGTAGGCGAAAAACTGTTTTTT.

The chain carries TRBV19 and TRBJ1-4; a weak D match, TRBD1 (6 bases). V lost 6 bases to trimming and J lost 16 bases, with 24 bases between them. Germline loops: CDR1 LNHDA, CDR2 SQIVND (reference sequence). The CDR3 sequence is 14 residues long. The CDR3 DNA follows: TGTGCCAGTAGCAACAGCCGACAGGTGGGAATTAGGTTTTTT. Translating it yields CASSNSRQVGIRFF. The variable domain in full, with the rest retrieved from reference TRBV19 and TRBJ1-4, is DGGITQSPKYLFRKEGQNVTLSCEQNLNHDAMYWYRQDPGQGLRLIYYSQIVNDFQKGDIAEGYSVSREKKESFPLTVTSAQKNPTAFYLCASSNSRQVGIRFFGSGTQLSVL.

The chain carries TRBV4-2 and TRBJ1-2; TRBD1 matches 8 bases. The V and J ends lost 4 bases and 8 bases, in that order; junction bases with no gene match: 3. Germline-derived CDR1 and CDR2 are LGHNA and YNFKEQ. The length of the CDR3 is 12 residues. CDR3 in DNA: TGTGCCAGCAGCCCCCGACAGGGGGGCTACACCTTC. It specifies CASSPRQGGYTF.

The CDR3, as DNA: TGTGCCAGCAGCTTAGGCCTGGGGGGACTCAGGGAGCAGTACTTC. Its protein product is CASSLGLGGLREQYF. The rearrangement joins TRBV13 to TRBJ2-7; possibly TRBD2 for D (6 bases). V was clipped by 0 bases and J by 7 bases, with 16 bases between them. This CDR3 region has 15 residues. From germline, CDR1 is PRHDT and CDR2 FYEKMQ (reference sequence).

This rearrangement joins TRBV7-2 to TRBJ1-1, with D unresolved. Between the trimmed V and J ends, which lost 1 base and 5 bases, there was a span of 5 bases. Germline CDR1 is SGHTA and CDR2 is FQGNSA. This CDR3 is built from 12 residues. The CDR3 DNA reads as TGTGCCAGCAGCTTAGGGGCAACTGAAGCTTTCTTT. This translates into CASSLGATEAFF.

The chain is built from TRBV6-1 and TRBJ2-5, with D perhaps matching TRBD1 (5 bases). Looked up from germline, CDR1 is MNHNS and CDR2 is SASEGT. V lost 6 bases and J 1 base, leaving 6 bases between the germline ends. The CDR3 is 12 amino acids. For the CDR3, the DNA is TGTGCCAGCAGGGGGCCCCAAGAGACCCAGTACTTC. It encodes CASRGPQETQYF.

The J gene is TRBJ1-1, the V gene TRBV19; D is undetermined. The CDR3 is made up of 17 amino acids. V lost 6 bases to trimming and J lost 0 bases, with 20 bases between them. Germline lookup yields CDR1 LNHDA and CDR2 SQIVND (reference sequence). The CDR3 DNA reads TGTGCCAGTAGCCGTGGAGGCACACTATCTATGAACACTGAAGCTTTCTTT. Translated: CASSRGGTLSMNTEAFF. The complete variable domain, with remaining parts taken from reference TRBV19 and TRBJ1-1, reads DGGITQSPKYLFRKEGQNVTLSCEQNLNHDAMYWYRQDPGQGLRLIYYSQIVNDFQKGDIAEGYSVSREKKESFPLTVTSAQKNPTAFYLCASSRGGTLSMNTEAFFGQGTRLTVV.

This chain links TRBV7-3 with TRBJ2-1; the D gene is possibly TRBD1 (6 bases). Between the trimmed V and J ends, which lost 5 bases and 4 bases, there was a span of 12 bases. Germline V gene lookup returns CDR1 SGHTA and CDR2 FQGTGA. This CDR3 is built from 14 residues. The CDR3 region is CASSGGQGYNEQFF. The CDR3 DNA sequence: TGTGCCAGCAGCGGGGGCCAGGGGTACAATGAGCAGTTCTTC.

V and J are TRBV7-2 and TRBJ2-1; D is perhaps TRBD1 (6 bases). The CDR3 covers 15 residues. Germline V CDR1 and CDR2: SGHTA, FQGNSA. With 1 base removed from V and 7 bases from J, the gap between germline ends came to 14 bases. The DNA of the CDR3 is TGTGCCAGCAGCTTAGAACAGGGCGGCTGGAATGAGCAGTTCTTC. Protein: CASSLEQGGWNEQFF.

The CDR3 sequence: CASTGLLSEAFF. The CDR3 DNA is TGTGCCAGTACGGGTTTGCTCTCTGAAGCTTTCTTT. This sequence joins TRBV19 and TRBJ1-1; D is uncertain. Looked up from germline, CDR1 is LNHDA and CDR2 is SQIVND (reference sequence). V was pared by 7 bases and J by 6 bases, with 12 bases between. This CDR3 is 12 amino acids long.

V is TRBV5-4 and J is TRBJ2-5; 9 bases are shared with TRBD2. Germline CDR1 and CDR2: SGHNT and YYREEE (reference sequence). V gave up 2 bases and J gave up 5 bases; unmatched junction bases: 7. This CDR3 is 15 amino acids long. DNA of the CDR3: TGTGCCAGCAGCTTCGCGGGGGGGTTGGGGGAGACCCAGTACTTC. Translating gives CASSFAGGLGETQYF.